This T cell receptor (beta chain) was observed in a study of OX40 agonist ivuxolimab in advanced cancers. Study-level background: Ivuxolimab was delivered to patients intravenously every 2 weeks at doses spanning 0.01 to 10 mg/kg. Study-wide findings and caveats: The CD4+ and CD8+ T cells in the blood had expanded clonally by week 6 at 0.1 to 3.0 mg/kg. Expanded clones tended on average to be more numerous among CD8+ T cells than CD4+.

TCRdb's table, derived via immunoSEQ multiplex PCR, lists solely in-frame clones and lacks some. The sample contains 20,000 to 25,000 clones, about 88% of which appear only once. Details on this clone: The antigen remains undetermined.

This CDR3 has 18 residues. Material: CD4+ or CD8+ T cells sorted from blood, obtained in a trial of the OX40 agonist ivuxolimab. The rearrangement uses TRBV12-1 and TRBJ2-6; the tabulated D call, TRBD1, remains unverified against the DNA. TRBV12-1 is labeled a pseudogene. The TCR comes from an adult with an advanced solid tumor such as melanoma, head and neck, liver or kidney cancer. The CDR3 region has the DNA TGTGCCAGCAGCATAGGGTATATAGGACAAAGTCGGGCCAACGTCCTGACTTTC. It specifies CASSIGYIGQSRANVLTF.